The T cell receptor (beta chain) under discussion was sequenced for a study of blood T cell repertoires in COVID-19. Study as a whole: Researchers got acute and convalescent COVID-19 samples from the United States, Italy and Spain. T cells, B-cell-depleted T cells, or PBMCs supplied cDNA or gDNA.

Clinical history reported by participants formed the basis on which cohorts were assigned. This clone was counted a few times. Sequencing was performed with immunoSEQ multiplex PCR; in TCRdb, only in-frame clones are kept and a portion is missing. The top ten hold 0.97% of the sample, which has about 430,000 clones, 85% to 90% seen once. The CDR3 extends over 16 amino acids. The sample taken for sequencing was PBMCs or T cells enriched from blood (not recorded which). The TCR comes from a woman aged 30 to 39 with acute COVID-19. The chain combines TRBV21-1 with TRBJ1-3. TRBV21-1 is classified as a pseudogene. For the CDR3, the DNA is TGTGCCAGCAGCACGCTAAGATGTTTCTCTGGAAACACCATATATTTT. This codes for CASSTLRCFSGNTIYF.